This T cell receptor (beta chain) was captured by sequencing in a study of T cells after yellow fever vaccination. Overall study: Any fraction with a low cell number was prepared using SMART-Seq v4 Ultra Low Input. The study, taken as a whole, reports: Only a small proportion of the clonotypes turned up in both the CD4 and the CD8 compartments, likely arising from convergent recombination. A large majority of primary-vaccination clones showed up again after the booster (about 97% CD4, around 90% CD8).

Germline assignment: CDR1 KGHDR and CDR2 SFDVKD. CDR3 size: 17 residues. Deletions cut 7 bases from V and 5 bases from J, with 25 bases between. This clonotype was detected a few times. Its matching antigen is unknown. Template-switching 5'RACE yielded the TCR cDNA; a universal primer site and UMIs were added in the process. Each CDR3 protein is one row after TCRdb ran MiXCR on the 5' RACE reads. The sample holds 170,000 or so distinct CDR3 sequences, approximately 6.2% seen once. Sequencing was performed on CD4+ T cells sorted from PBMCs, taken on the day of the first yellow fever vaccination. The clonotype comes from a man aged 18 to 29 who received the YFV17D yellow fever vaccine. The chain employs TRBV24-1 and TRBJ1-2, with D possibly TRBD1 on 5 matching bases. The CDR3 DNA follows: TGTGCCACCAGAAGATCAAGGTTAAGGAAGGGGAGATATGGCTACACCTTC. Translating it yields CATRRSRLRKGRYGYTF.